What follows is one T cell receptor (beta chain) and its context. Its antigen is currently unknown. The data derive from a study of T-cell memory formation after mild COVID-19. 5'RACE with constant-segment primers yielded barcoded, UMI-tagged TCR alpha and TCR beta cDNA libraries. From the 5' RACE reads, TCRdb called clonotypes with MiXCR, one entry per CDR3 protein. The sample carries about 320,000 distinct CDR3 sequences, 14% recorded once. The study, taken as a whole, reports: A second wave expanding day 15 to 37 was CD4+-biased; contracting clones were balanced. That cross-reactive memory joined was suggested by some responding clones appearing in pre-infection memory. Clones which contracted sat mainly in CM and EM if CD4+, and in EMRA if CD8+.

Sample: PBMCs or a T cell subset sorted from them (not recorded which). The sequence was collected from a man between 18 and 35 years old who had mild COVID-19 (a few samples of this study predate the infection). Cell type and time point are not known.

CDR3 sequence (DNA): TGTGCCAGCAGTTTGGGAGAGCTCTTGGACACTGAAGCTTTCTTT. It specifies CASSLGELLDTEAFF. The gene calls are TRBV12-3 or TRBV12-4 and TRBJ1-1; D gene unclear. Trimming removed 3 bases from V and 3 bases from J, with 14 bases in between. The CDR3 has 15 amino acids.